This T cell receptor (beta chain) was sequenced for a study of neoadjuvant nivolumab and ipilimumab in lung cancer (TCRdb year 2020). With regard to the full study: Nivolumab was given at 3 mg/kg intravenously on days 1, 15 and 29, and the combination arm added ipilimumab 1 mg/kg on day 1 only. The primary trial endpoint was the major pathologic response (MPR) rate in the intention-to-treat population in each study arm. TCR repertoires in pretherapy (baseline) peripheral blood were compared with TCR repertoires in tumors resected at surgery after neoadjuvant immune checkpoint blockade. A total of 44 patients with operable NSCLC were treated in the trial, with some 23 randomized to nivolumab monotherapy and approximately 20 randomized to nivolumab plus ipilimumab. Matched pretherapy and resected tumor pairs were analyzed for seven patients, of whom four received nivolumab and three received nivolumab plus ipilimumab.

General findings and caveats noted by the study authors: There was no significant correlation between TCR clonality and pathologic tumor regression, and just a single major-pathologic-response sample was available for the clonality-regression analysis. From pretherapy to surgery, increases in tumor T-cell richness and clonality were observed in three of three dual-therapy tumors but in only two of four nivolumab-treated tumors. Greater TCR richness and clonality were observed in resected tumors than in tumor-adjacent uninvolved lung, and increases were observed in more dual-therapy-treated tumors. TCR richness in pretherapy blood showed a positive correlation with richness in tumors resected after neoadjuvant therapy (Spearman R ~ 0.87). A small number of samples underwent TCR sequencing.

Libraries came from the immunoSEQ multiplex PCR assay. The paper's data handling went like this. Repertoires were summarized in terms of richness and clonality, and significantly expanded and contracted clones between pre- and post-therapy samples were identified. TCRdb took this table from immuneACCESS and kept in-frame rearrangements with V and J called. Such tables lack part of the clones; where checked against another copy, unresolved V genes explain under half of the gap, and the rest is unexplained. The DNA gave D and trimming, while V, J and clone size come from that table. Present in this sample are about 38,000 clones, approximately 89% of which were seen just once. Together, the top ten hold 3.3% of the sample. Via the germline V gene, CDR1 is MGHRA and CDR2 YSYEKL. V is pruned by 4 bases and J by 5 bases, leaving 11 bases of the junction without a gene match. The CDR3 measures 16 amino acids from cysteine to phenylalanine. The only DNA kept is the CDR3, 48 bases in frame from the first base.

Note on this clone: It has no known antigen specificity. Base-call qualities are not available, and no considerably larger clone is one nucleotide away.

Reading the label with the study, this specimen's time point is: pretherapy, before neoadjuvant immune checkpoint inhibitors. The samples were obtained from NEOSTAR, a phase 2 randomized trial that tested neoadjuvant nivolumab or nivolumab plus ipilimumab, followed by surgery, in operable NSCLC. The chain is assembled from TRBV4-1 and TRBJ1-1; 9 middle bases align to TRBD1. Source: peripheral blood, taken before neoadjuvant nivolumab, alone or with ipilimumab. The clonotype comes from an adult with non-small cell lung cancer. The CDR3 region: CASSRGTGLPGTEAFF. The DNA sequence is TGCGCCAGCAGCCGCGGGACAGGGCTCCCAGGGACTGAAGCTTTCTTT.